This TCR beta chain was documented in a study of long-term antiretroviral therapy in people with HIV (dated by TCRdb to 2021 to 2024). About the full investigation: The earliest samples were collected approximately a decade before the 2015 WHO recommendation for immediate ART, a period when ART was typically delayed until CD4 counts fell. Whether ART initiation and durable HIV suppression were associated with changes in peripheral blood TRB repertoire composition and diversity was tested in a retrospective serial study. From a few dozen adults with confirmed HIV infection, the cohort provided under 250 cryopreserved PBMC samples, gathered serially across a mean of around 6 years (range 1-12). No cross-contamination during QIAcube processing was shown when test extractions of a monoclonal T-cell line were performed alongside fewer than 40 polyclonal samples. About 35% of the 30 participants with HIV were female. What the authors observed across the whole study: Because cell numbers in pre-ART samples were limited, unsorted PBMC were profiled instead of sorted CD4+ and CD8+ T cells. Compared with controls, HIV repertoires had narrower CDR3 length ranges, and the network structure pointed to an antigen-experienced repertoire that shifted only slightly toward naive after ART. ART initiation was associated with a significant increase in TRB diversity, but diversity stayed significantly below transplant donor controls even after long-term ART. The repertoire was dominated across all time points by expanded TRB clones identified before ART initiation, although this dominance was seen to fluctuate and to decrease in many PLHIV after ART. No data were available on ART adherence, viral resistance or therapy changes, limiting inferences about post-ART repertoire changes. Owing to limited PBMC availability, only the TCR beta chain was sequenced, without alpha chain pairing. Samples dated from the mid-2000s to the late 2010s, and the ART regimens used may be less effective than current ones.

A note on this clone: The antigen it binds to is not known. Per-base qualities were not stored, and no clone one base away is much larger.

The immunoSEQ hsTCRB v3.0 assay was used at survey level resolution for TRB variable region sequencing. A depth of about 40,000-55,000 T-cell genomes per sample was targeted for TRB sequencing. Pooled TRB libraries were sequenced on an Illumina MiSeq with a v3 150-cycle kit. The paper's data handling went like this. Analysis of repertoires was carried out in R inside a reproducible Nextflow workflow spanning QC, data transformation and analysis. LymphoSeq2, an R package for exploring AIRR-Seq data, was used to implement custom analyses. Several samples yielding fewer than 5000 total TRB sequences were excluded, leaving around 190 analyzed HIV repertoires. Among the approximately 190 HIV repertoires that were kept, under 60 were collected before ART initiation and more than 120 were collected after ART initiation. Each repertoire was downsampled to 5000 TRB nucleotide sequences, and summary statistics were averaged across 100 downsampling iterations. TRB sequences were retained for analysis only if CDR3 regions of at least seven amino acids were present. Diversity was measured with a Shannon entropy-derived clonality score and the Gini coefficient. Repertoire networks linked the top 5000 CDR3 amino acid sequences whenever two sequences differed by an edit distance of one. For TRB CDR3 amino acid sequences, antigen specificity groups and MHC restriction were predicted with GLIPH2. CDR3 amino acid sequences were matched against VDJdb and McPAS-TCR to flag known CMV, EBV, HIV or tissue antigen associations. Pre-ART, post-ART and control groups were compared with Wilcoxon signed-rank tests and Holm-Bonferroni correction. Held by TCRdb, this immuneACCESS table contains in-frame sequences only and omits some clones. Under half of the omission traces to an unresolved V gene where checked; the cause of the rest is unknown. For V, J and clone size, that table is used; D and trimming come from the DNA. Recorded for this sample are roughly 20,000 clones; roughly three quarters of them occurred a single time. Of the sample, 8% to 10% falls within the top ten clones.

Unmatched junction bases come to 2, with V trimmed by 4 bases and J by 0 bases. The CDR3 holds 14 amino acids from the cysteine to the phenylalanine. The read is trimmed to its CDR3 DNA, 42 bases read in frame from base 1. Looking up the germline V gene yields CDR1 SGHVS and CDR2 FQNEAQ. To be included, a participant needed at least one PBMC sample from before ART initiation plus at least two post-ART samples. Treatment was received in the United States of America by all participants with HIV. Before DNA extraction, cryopreserved samples of about 0.95-11 million PBMC were thawed and then washed. At the time of the earliest PBMC sample, participants with HIV were aged between roughly 23 and 60 years. PBMC samples were contributed by each participant from 1-4 timepoints before ART initiation and 2-8 timepoints after ART initiation, with a median of 7 samples. For every participant, serial HIV viral load, CD4+ T-cell count, ART history and demographic data were obtained. Using a Qiagen kit on a QIAcube, genomic DNA was extracted from unsorted PBMC, with samples processed in batches of 12.

Recombination linked TRBV7-8 to TRBJ1-2; 7 nucleotides in the junction match TRBD1. The sample in question was unsorted PBMCs, obtained 0.5 years before starting antiretroviral therapy. This receptor was taken from a man younger than 30 with HIV. The encoded CDR3 is CASSSGQPNYGYTF. The DNA reads as follows: TGTGCCAGCAGCTCGGGACAGCCTAACTATGGCTACACCTTC. The full variable domain, completed from the reference TRBV7-8 and TRBJ1-2 proteins outside the CDR3, reads GAGVSQSPRYKVAKRGQDVALRCDPISGHVSLFWYQQALGQGPEFLTYFQNEAQLDKSGLPSDRFFAERPEGSVSTLKIQRTQQEDSAVYLCASSSGQPNYGYTFGSGTRLTVV.